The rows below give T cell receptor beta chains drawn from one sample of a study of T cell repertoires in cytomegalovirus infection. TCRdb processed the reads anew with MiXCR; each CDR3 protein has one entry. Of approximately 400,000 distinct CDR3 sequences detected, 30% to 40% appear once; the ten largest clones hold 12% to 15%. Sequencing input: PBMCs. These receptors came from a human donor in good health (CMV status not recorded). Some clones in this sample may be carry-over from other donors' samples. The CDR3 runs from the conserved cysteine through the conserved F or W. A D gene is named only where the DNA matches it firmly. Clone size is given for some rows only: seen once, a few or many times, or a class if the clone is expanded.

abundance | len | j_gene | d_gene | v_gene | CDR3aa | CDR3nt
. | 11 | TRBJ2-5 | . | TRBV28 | CSSSRPGTHYF | TGTTCCAGCAGCCGCCCAGGTACCCATTACTTC
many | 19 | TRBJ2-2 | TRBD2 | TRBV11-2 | CASSSPQAGGRRNTGELFF | TGTGCCAGCAGCTCGCCACAAGCGGGGGGCAGGCGAAACACCGGGGAGCTGTTTTTT
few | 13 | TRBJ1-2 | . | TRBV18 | CASSGDVDYGYTF | TGTGCCAGCTCGGGGGACGTCGACTATGGCTACACCTTC
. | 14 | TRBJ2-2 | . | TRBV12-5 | CASGFSQQTGELFF | TGTGCTAGTGGTTTCTCACAGCAAACCGGGGAGCTGTTTTTT
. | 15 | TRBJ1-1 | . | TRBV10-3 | CAISGDRGLNTEAFF | TGTGCCATCAGTGGTGATAGGGGTTTGAACACTGAAGCTTTCTTT
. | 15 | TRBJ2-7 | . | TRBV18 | CASSPIASSIYEQYF | TGTGCCAGCTCACCTATCGCCAGCTCGATTTACGAGCAGTACTTC
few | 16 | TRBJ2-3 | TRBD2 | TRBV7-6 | CASCQGTSGGTDTQYF | TGTGCCAGCTGCCAGGGGACTAGCGGGGGCACAGATACGCAGTATTTT
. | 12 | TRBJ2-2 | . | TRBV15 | CATSRVAGELFF | TGTGCCACCAGCAGAGTCGCCGGGGAGCTGTTTTTT
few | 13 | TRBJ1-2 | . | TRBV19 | CATKRDLSYGYTF | TGTGCCACCAAAAGGGATTTGAGCTATGGCTACACCTTC
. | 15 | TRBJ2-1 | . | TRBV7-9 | CASSSRGGIGNEQFF | TGTGCCAGCAGCTCACGTGGGGGGATTGGGAATGAGCAGTTCTTC
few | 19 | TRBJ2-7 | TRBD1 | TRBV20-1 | CSARGSGQGEATSSYEQYF | TGCAGTGCTAGAGGGTCGGGACAGGGGGAGGCCACTAGCTCCTACGAGCAGTACTTC
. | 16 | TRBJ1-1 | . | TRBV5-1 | CASSLAGGGANTEAFF | TGCGCCAGCAGCTTGGCAGGTGGAGGGGCGAACACTGAAGCTTTCTTT
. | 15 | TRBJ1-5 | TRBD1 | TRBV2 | CASRLRGHSNHPQHF | TGTGCCAGCAGGCTCAGGGGGCACAGCAATCATCCCCAGCATTTT
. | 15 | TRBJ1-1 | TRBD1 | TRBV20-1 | CSAREPGQGAAGAFF | TGCAGTGCTAGAGAACCGGGACAGGGGGCGGCGGGAGCTTTCTTT
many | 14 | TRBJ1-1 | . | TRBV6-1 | CASSETGMNTEAFF | TGTGCCAGCAGTGAAACTGGGATGAACACTGAAGCTTTCTTT
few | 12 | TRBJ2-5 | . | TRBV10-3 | CAISEQVETQYF | TGTGCCATCAGTGAGCAGGTGGAGACCCAGTACTTC
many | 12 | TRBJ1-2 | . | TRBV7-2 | CASSLVSLGYTF | TGTGCCAGCAGCTTGGTATCCCTCGGCTACACCTTC
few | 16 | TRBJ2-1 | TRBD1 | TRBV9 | CASSESGTAKYNEQFF | TGTGCCAGCAGCGAATCAGGGACAGCTAAGTACAATGAGCAGTTCTTC
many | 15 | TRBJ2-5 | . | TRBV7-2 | CASSLASGGGETQYF | TGTGCCAGCAGCTTAGCCTCCGGAGGGGGGGAGACCCAGTACTTC
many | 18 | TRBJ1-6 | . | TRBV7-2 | CASSLAYRGVNDNSPLHF | TGTGCCAGCAGCTTAGCATACCGGGGAGTTAACGATAATTCACCCCTCCACTTT
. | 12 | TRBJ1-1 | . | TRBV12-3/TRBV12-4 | CASSLSADEAFF | TGTGCCAGCAGTTTGTCGGCAGATGAAGCTTTCTTT
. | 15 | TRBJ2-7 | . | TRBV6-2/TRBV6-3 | CASTQDGGTPYEQYF | TGTGCCAGCACCCAGGATGGGGGGACCCCCTACGAGCAGTACTTC
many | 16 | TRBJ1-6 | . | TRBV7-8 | CASSLSHLQWNSPLHF | TGTGCCAGCAGCTTGTCACACCTCCAATGGAATTCACCCCTCCACTTT
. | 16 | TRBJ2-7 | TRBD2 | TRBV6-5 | CASSPRGRGGSYEQYF | TGTGCCAGCAGCCCCCGCGGGCGGGGGGGGTCCTACGAGCAGTACTTC
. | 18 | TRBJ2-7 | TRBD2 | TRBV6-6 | CASSYKQGLAGRPYEQYF | TGTGCCAGCAGTTACAAGCAGGGACTAGCGGGGAGACCCTACGAGCAGTACTTC
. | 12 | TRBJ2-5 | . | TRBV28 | CASSPKRGTHYF | TGTGCCAGCAGTCCCAAAAGGGGGACCCATTACTTC
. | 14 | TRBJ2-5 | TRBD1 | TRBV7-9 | CASSSYRGLETQYF | TGTGCCAGCAGCTCTTACAGGGGCCTGGAGACCCAGTACTTC
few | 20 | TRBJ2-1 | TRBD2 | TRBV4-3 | CASSQDTGHRTRLAGVEQFF | TGCGCCAGCAGCCAAGACACAGGCCACAGAACGCGGCTAGCGGGGGTTGAGCAGTTCTTC
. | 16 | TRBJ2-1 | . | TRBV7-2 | CASSYSTTSSYNEQFF | TGTGCCAGCAGCTACTCGACCACGAGCTCCTACAATGAGCAGTTCTTC
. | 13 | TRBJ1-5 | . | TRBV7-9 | CASSSGPNQPQHF | TGTGCCAGCAGCTCGGGACCTAATCAGCCCCAGCATTTT
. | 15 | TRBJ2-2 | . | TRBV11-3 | CTSSLRRSGAGELFF | TGTACCAGCAGCTTACGTCGATCTGGAGCCGGGGAGCTGTTTTTT
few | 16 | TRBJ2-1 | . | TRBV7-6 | CASSLGLGVLADEQFF | TGTGCCAGCAGCTTAGGTTTGGGTGTGCTGGCGGATGAGCAGTTCTTC
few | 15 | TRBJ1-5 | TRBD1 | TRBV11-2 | CASSQNRGSNQPQHF | TGTGCCAGCAGCCAAAACAGGGGCAGCAATCAGCCCCAGCATTTT
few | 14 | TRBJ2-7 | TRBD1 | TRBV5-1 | CASSLEYRGDEQYF | TGCGCCAGCAGCTTGGAATACAGGGGCGACGAGCAGTACTTC
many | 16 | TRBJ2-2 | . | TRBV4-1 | CASSTVGAPNTGELFF | TGCGCCAGCAGCACTGTAGGGGCGCCGAACACCGGGGAGCTGTTTTTT
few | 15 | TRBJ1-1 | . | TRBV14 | CASSLRVRLEDEAFF | TGTGCCAGCAGCCTCCGGGTACGACTAGAGGATGAAGCTTTCTTT
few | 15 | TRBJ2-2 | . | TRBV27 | CASSRGFLGTGELFF | TGTGCCAGCAGTAGAGGGTTTTTAGGCACCGGGGAGCTGTTTTTT
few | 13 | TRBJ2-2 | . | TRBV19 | CASNAPGTGELFF | TGTGCCAGTAATGCCCCGGGAACCGGGGAGCTGTTTTTT
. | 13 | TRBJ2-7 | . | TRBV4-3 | CASSLNRDYEQYF | TGCGCCAGCAGCCTTAACAGGGACTACGAGCAGTACTTC
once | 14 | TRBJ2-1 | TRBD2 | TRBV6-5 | CARRGLAAYNEQFF | TGTGCCCGCAGGGGACTAGCGGCGTACAATGAGCAGTTCTTC
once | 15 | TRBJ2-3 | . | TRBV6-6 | CASSFGGAFTDTQYF | TGTGCCAGCAGTTTTGGGGGGGCCTTCACAGATACGCAGTATTTT
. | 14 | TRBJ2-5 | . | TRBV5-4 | CASSLFAYQETQYF | TGTGCCAGCAGCTTGTTCGCGTACCAAGAGACCCAGTACTTC
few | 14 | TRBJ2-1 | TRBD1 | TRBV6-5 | CASTGTGGLNEQFF | TGTGCCAGCACCGGGACAGGGGGCTTAAATGAGCAGTTCTTC
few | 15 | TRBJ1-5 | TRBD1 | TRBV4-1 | CASSQEETGYQPQHF | TGCGCCAGCAGCCAAGAGGAGACAGGGTACCAGCCCCAGCATTTT
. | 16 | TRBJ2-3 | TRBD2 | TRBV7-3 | CASSFALAGGPDTPHF | TGTGCCAGCAGCTTTGCCCTAGCGGGGGGGCCTGATACGCCGCATTTT
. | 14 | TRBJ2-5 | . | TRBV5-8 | CASSLTESGETQYF | TGTGCCAGCAGCTTGACCGAGAGCGGGGAGACCCAGTACTTC
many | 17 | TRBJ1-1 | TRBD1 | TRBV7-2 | CASSPGGSGRMNTEAFF | TGTGCCAGCAGCCCAGGGGGGTCAGGGCGAATGAACACTGAAGCTTTCTTT
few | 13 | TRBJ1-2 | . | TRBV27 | CASSFSAGGGYTF | TGTGCCAGCAGTTTTTCGGCCGGAGGTGGCTACACCTTC
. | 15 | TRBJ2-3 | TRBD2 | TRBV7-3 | CASSLKRGSTDTQYF | TGTGCCAGCAGCTTAAAGCGGGGTAGCACAGATACGCAGTATTTT